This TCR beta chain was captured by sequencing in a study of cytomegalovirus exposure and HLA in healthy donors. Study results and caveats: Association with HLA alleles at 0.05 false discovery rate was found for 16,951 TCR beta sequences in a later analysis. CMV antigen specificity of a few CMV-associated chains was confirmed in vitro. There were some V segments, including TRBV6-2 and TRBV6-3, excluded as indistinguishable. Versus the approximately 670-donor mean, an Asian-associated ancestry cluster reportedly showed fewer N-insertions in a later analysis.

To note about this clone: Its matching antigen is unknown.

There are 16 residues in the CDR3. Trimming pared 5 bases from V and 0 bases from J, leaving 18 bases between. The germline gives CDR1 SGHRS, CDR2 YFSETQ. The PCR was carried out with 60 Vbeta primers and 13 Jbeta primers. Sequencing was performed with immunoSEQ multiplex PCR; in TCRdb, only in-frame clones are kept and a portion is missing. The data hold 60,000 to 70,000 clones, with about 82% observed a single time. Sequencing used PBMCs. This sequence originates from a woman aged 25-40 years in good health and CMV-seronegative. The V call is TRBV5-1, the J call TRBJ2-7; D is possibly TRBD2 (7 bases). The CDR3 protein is CASSRGGGGYSYEQYF. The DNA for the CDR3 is TGCGCCAGCAGTCGGGGCGGCGGGGGCTACTCCTACGAGCAGTACTTC.